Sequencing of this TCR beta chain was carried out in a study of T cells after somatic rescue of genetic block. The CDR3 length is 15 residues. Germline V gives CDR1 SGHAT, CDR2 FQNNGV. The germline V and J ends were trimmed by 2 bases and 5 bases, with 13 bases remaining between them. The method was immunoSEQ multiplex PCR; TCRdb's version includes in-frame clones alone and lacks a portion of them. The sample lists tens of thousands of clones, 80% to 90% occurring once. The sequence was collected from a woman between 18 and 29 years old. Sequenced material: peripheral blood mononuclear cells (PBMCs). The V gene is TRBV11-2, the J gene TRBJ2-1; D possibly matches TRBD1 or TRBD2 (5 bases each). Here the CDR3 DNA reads TGTGCCAGCAGCTTAAAGGGGAGCTTGGACAATGAGCAGTTCTTC. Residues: CASSLKGSLDNEQFF.